This T cell receptor beta chain stems from a study of cytomegalovirus exposure and HLA in healthy donors. Participants comprised healthy donors of bone marrow. Whole-study findings and limits: Sequencing had likely introduced a cluster of highly shared sequence variants as an artifact.

V was clipped by 3 bases and J by 6 bases; unmatched bases: 4. Germline values: CDR1 MRHNA, CDR2 SNTAGT. The CDR3 extends over 14 amino acids. PCR involved 60 Vbeta and 13 Jbeta primers. Libraries were prepared by immunoSEQ multiplex PCR; TCRdb keeps only in-frame clonotypes and omits some of them. The sample yields some 210,000 clones, around 87% seen once. This clone appeared a few times. Its antigen is as yet unknown. J is TRBJ2-1 and V is TRBV6-4; 8 bases agree with TRBD2. Sequenced: PBMCs. The sequence came from a young man in good health and CMV-seronegative. The DNA for the CDR3 is TGTGCCAGCAGTGAGGGACTAGATTTCAATGAGCAGTTCTTC. Its protein is CASSEGLDFNEQFF.